The 19 T cell receptor beta chains listed next were all sequenced from one sample in a study of blood T cell repertoires in COVID-19. Produced via immunoSEQ multiplex PCR; TCRdb's table is partial and in-frame only. The sample carries 150,000 to 200,000 clones, less than 90% recorded once. The sample taken for sequencing was peripheral blood. These receptors all stem from a woman in her seventies with COVID-19, enrolled during active disease.

The CDR3 sequence is CASSQEGQGLGTEAFF. The CDR3 DNA reads TGCGCCAGCAGCCAAGAGGGGCAGGGCTTAGGGACTGAAGCTTTCTTT. This chain uses TRBV4-1 with TRBJ1-1, with D perhaps matching TRBD1 (5 bases). The CDR3 has 16 amino acids. V was cut by 0 bases and J by 5 bases, with 16 bases left in between. Per the germline V gene, CDR1 is MGHRA and CDR2 is YSYEKL.

This clone was counted a single time. V is TRBV12-5 and J is TRBJ1-6; D not resolved. The CDR3 is 13 residues long. In germline, CDR1 is LGHNT, CDR2 FRNRAP. V was pared by 3 bases and J by 5 bases, with 5 bases between. The CDR3 is CASGLQNNSPLHF. CDR3 DNA sequence: TGTGCTAGTGGTTTACAGAATAATTCACCCCTCCACTTT.

J is TRBJ1-3 and V is TRBV2, with D unresolved. Germline CDR1 is SNHLY and CDR2 is FYNNEI. The CDR3 runs 13 residues. With 7 bases removed from V and 2 bases from J, the gap between germline ends came to 9 bases. As DNA, the CDR3 is TGTGCCAGCACCCGGACTGCTGGAAACACCATATATTTT. This encodes CASTRTAGNTIYF. Drawing the rest from reference TRBV2 and TRBJ1-3, the complete variable domain is EPEVTQTPSHQVTQMGQEVILRCVPISNHLYFYWYRQILGQKVEFLVSFYNNEISEKSEIFDDQFSVERPDGSNFTLKIRSTKLEDSAMYFCASTRTAGNTIYFGEGSWLTVV.

The J gene is TRBJ2-1, the V gene TRBV7-9, with TRBD1 identical over 8 bases. The CDR3 consists of 15 residues. CDR1 and CDR2 (germline): SEHNR, FQNEAQ (reference sequence). The junction had 8 bases not matched to a gene; V was cut back by 0 bases and J by 10 bases. The CDR3 nucleotides are TGTGCCAGCAGCTTAGCAGGACAGGGTAAGGAAGAGCAGTTCTTC. It is translated as CASSLAGQGKEEQFF.

This chain joins TRBV6-1 and TRBJ1-1; a possible D gene is TRBD1 (5 bases). The CDR3 consists of 13 residues. Trimming took 6 bases from V and 6 from J, leaving 14 bases between them. Germline loops: CDR1 MNHNS, CDR2 SASEGT. The CDR3 loop reads CASRLTGGPEAFF. The CDR3 DNA reads as TGTGCCAGCAGATTAACGGGGGGACCTGAAGCTTTCTTT.

The chain combines TRBV2 with TRBJ2-2; 8 positions agree with TRBD1. There are 13 residues in the CDR3. Germline V lookup: CDR1 SNHLY, CDR2 FYNNEI. J lost 6 bases, V lost 5 bases, and 2 bases had no gene match. CDR3 sequence reads: CASSMTGAGELFF. CDR3 DNA: TGTGCCAGCAGTATGACAGGGGCCGGGGAGCTGTTTTTT. The full variable domain, its missing parts supplied by reference TRBV2 and TRBJ2-2, is EPEVTQTPSHQVTQMGQEVILRCVPISNHLYFYWYRQILGQKVEFLVSFYNNEISEKSEIFDDQFSVERPDGSNFTLKIRSTKLEDSAMYFCASSMTGAGELFFGEGSRLTVL.

The chain carries TRBV19 and TRBJ1-2, with a weak D call TRBD1 (6 bases). In germline, CDR1 is LNHDA, CDR2 SQIVND (reference sequence). This CDR3 has 17 residues. Deletions cut 5 bases from V and 2 bases from J, with 21 bases between. The CDR3 DNA reads TGTGCCAGTAGTCCTAGGGCCTTGGGGGCGCGGAACTATGGCTACACCTTC. Its protein is CASSPRALGARNYGYTF.

This rearrangement joins TRBV30 to TRBJ2-2; 7 bases are a match to TRBD1. The CDR3 totals 13 residues. J was trimmed by 5 bases and V by 5 bases; bases with no gene match: 5. Germline V gene data show CDR1 as GTSNPN and CDR2 as SVGIG (reference sequence). The CDR3 is CAWGQEKTGELFF. The DNA of the CDR3 is TGTGCCTGGGGACAGGAAAAAACCGGGGAGCTGTTTTTT.

This clone occurred a few times. In the same sample, other DNA sequences code for this CDR3. The gene calls are TRBV3-1 (or the pseudogene TRBV3-2) and TRBJ1-4; the D is unclear. The V gene's germline CDR1 is LGHDT and CDR2 YNNKEL (reference sequence). Trimming removed 4 bases from V and 1 base from J, with 10 bases in between. The CDR3 runs to 15 residues. DNA of the CDR3: TGTGCCAGCAGCCCAAACCGGGGAACTAATGAAAAACTGTTTTTT. Protein: CASSPNRGTNEKLFF.

This chain uses TRBV19 with TRBJ1-1, with a tentative D call TRBD1 (6 bases). V lost 3 bases to trimming and J lost 0 bases, with 14 bases between them. This CDR3 spans 16 amino acids. CDR1 is LNHDA, CDR2 SQIVND, per germline (reference sequence). The DNA for the CDR3 is TGTGCCAGTAGTATCTGGGGGCAGGGAATGAACACTGAAGCTTTCTTT. This gives the protein CASSIWGQGMNTEAFF.

The V call is TRBV28, the J call TRBJ1-3, with a tentative D call TRBD1 (5 bases). This CDR3 has 14 amino acids. Germline loops: CDR1 MDHEN, CDR2 SYDVKM. Trimming took 7 bases from V and 8 from J, leaving 18 bases between them. This CDR3 reads CASISGGVGHTIYF. In DNA, the CDR3 is TGTGCCAGCATCTCGGGAGGGGTCGGACACACCATATATTTT. The entire variable domain, with the rest obtained from reference TRBV28 and TRBJ1-3, is as follows: DVKVTQSSRYLVKRTGEKVFLECVQDMDHENMFWYRQDPGLGLRLIYFSYDVKMKEKGDIPEGYSVSREKKERFSLILESASTNQTSMYLCASISGGVGHTIYFGEGSWLTVV.

The rearrangement links TRBV9 to TRBJ2-1; 12 nucleotides line up with TRBD2. This CDR3 spans 14 amino acids. Unmatched junction bases numbered 5, after V lost 4 bases and J lost 9 bases. Per the germline V gene, CDR1 is SGDLS and CDR2 is YYNGEE. The CDR3 protein is CASSLRLAGVEQFF. CDR3 DNA sequence: TGTGCCAGCAGCCTGAGACTAGCGGGAGTTGAGCAGTTCTTC.

The rearrangement uses TRBV5-4 and TRBJ2-1; a possible D gene is TRBD2 (5 bases). CDR3 length equals 16 residues. The ends were cut back, 2 bases at V and 7 bases at J, with 19 bases in the middle. Per the germline V gene, CDR1 is SGHNT and CDR2 is YYREEE (reference sequence). The CDR3 DNA reads TGTGCCAGCAGCTTTAAAGGGCAGGTCGGCGGGAATGAGCAGTTCTTC. Translated, it gives CASSFKGQVGGNEQFF.

The chain links TRBV19 to TRBJ2-6, with 10 bases matching TRBD1. Germline V gene sequence: CDR1 LNHDA, CDR2 SQIVND (reference sequence). J gave up 0 bases and V 5 bases, and 4 bases lay outside the gene matches. The CDR3 consists of 17 residues. CDR3 nucleotides: TGTGCCAGTAGTGGGGACAGGGGAACCTCTGGGGCCAACGTCCTGACTTTC. It encodes CASSGDRGTSGANVLTF.

This chain links TRBV28 with TRBJ2-1; D gene unclear. V was trimmed by 3 bases and J by 0 bases, leaving 9 bases between them. Germline CDR1 is MDHEN and CDR2 is SYDVKM. This CDR3 has 15 amino acids. CDR3 bases: TGTGCCAGCAGTTTGACACCACGCTCCTACAATGAGCAGTTCTTC. As protein: CASSLTPRSYNEQFF. The entire variable domain, with the rest obtained from reference TRBV28 and TRBJ2-1, is as follows: DVKVTQSSRYLVKRTGEKVFLECVQDMDHENMFWYRQDPGLGLRLIYFSYDVKMKEKGDIPEGYSVSREKKERFSLILESASTNQTSMYLCASSLTPRSYNEQFFGPGTRLTVL.

The chain has TRBV5-1 and TRBJ2-1, with D possibly being TRBD1 (6 bases). Germline lookup yields CDR1 SGHRS and CDR2 YFSETQ. Trimming stripped 0 bases from V and 10 bases from J, with 11 bases between. The CDR3 is made up of 13 amino acids. CDR3 coding DNA: TGCGCCAGCAGCTTGGTGGGGGCGGAAGAGCAGTTCTTC. The encoded protein is CASSLVGAEEQFF.

The chain carries TRBV2 and TRBJ1-5; D unclear. V lost 3 bases and J 3 bases, leaving 12 bases between the germline ends. CDR1 SNHLY and CDR2 FYNNEI come from the germline V gene. The CDR3 has 15 amino acids. CDR3 in DNA: TGTGCCAGCAGTGACCCCAGTCAGATCAATCAGCCCCAGCATTTT. It codes for CASSDPSQINQPQHF.

This chain connects TRBV9 to TRBJ1-3; D is ambiguous. The germline V and J ends were trimmed by 0 bases and 4 bases, with 14 bases remaining between them. The V gene's germline CDR1 is SGDLS and CDR2 YYNGEE. The CDR3 consists of 16 residues. CDR3 bases: TGTGCCAGCAGCGTAGAGGAGATCCTAATCGGAAACACCATATATTTT. It encodes CASSVEEILIGNTIYF.

The chain is built from TRBV28 and TRBJ2-7; TRBD2 matches 9 bases. The V gene end was trimmed by 6 bases and the J gene end by 5 bases; junction bases not matched to a gene: 11. CDR1 MDHEN and CDR2 SYDVKM come from the germline V gene. This CDR3 has 15 residues. The CDR3 reads CASRSSSGIVNEQYF. The DNA of the CDR3 is TGTGCCAGCAGGTCCTCTAGCGGGATAGTCAACGAGCAGTACTTC.